What follows are 16 T cell receptor beta chains derived from one specimen sequenced in a study of OX40 agonist ivuxolimab in advanced cancers. Produced via immunoSEQ multiplex PCR; TCRdb's table is partial and in-frame only. The table records tens of thousands of clones, around 81% of them present only once. The source material was CD4+ or CD8+ T cells sorted from blood, sampled in a trial of the OX40 agonist ivuxolimab. These receptors were taken from an adult with an advanced solid tumor such as melanoma, head and neck, liver or kidney cancer.

The chain uses TRBV28 and TRBJ1-1; D unclear. The CDR3 runs 13 residues. CDR1 is MDHEN and CDR2 is SYDVKM in the germline V gene. V was clipped by 7 bases and J by 0 bases, with 9 bases between them. CDR3 residues: CASTDYMNTEAFF. CDR3 nucleotide sequence: TGTGCCAGCACTGATTACATGAACACTGAAGCTTTCTTT.

The chain links TRBV5-1 to TRBJ2-3; 7 positions match TRBD1. Per germline, CDR1 SGHRS and CDR2 YFSETQ. V was clipped by 0 bases and J by 1 base; unmatched bases: 8. The CDR3 has 17 amino acids. The CDR3 DNA follows: TGCGCCAGCAGCTTGGGGGACAGCTTATCGGGCACAGATACGCAGTATTTT. Its translation: CASSLGDSLSGTDTQYF.

CDR3 sequence (DNA): TGTGCCAGCAGTGAAGGGACAACTCAGCCCCAGCATTTT. Translating gives CASSEGTTQPQHF. The chain is built from TRBV6-5 and TRBJ1-5; weak D call: TRBD1 (6 bases). V was shortened by 5 bases and J by 6 bases, with 11 bases between the two germline ends. CDR1 is MNHEY and CDR2 is SVGAGI in the germline V gene. CDR3 length: 13 residues.

This rearrangement joins TRBV29-1 to TRBJ2-3; D is possibly TRBD1 (6 bases). The CDR3 has 13 residues. Germline V CDR1 and CDR2: SQVTM, ANQGSEA. Between the trimmed V and J ends, which lost 5 bases and 4 bases, there was a span of 13 bases. The CDR3 sequence is CSVHRAGADTQYF. The CDR3 DNA reads as TGCAGCGTTCACAGGGCCGGGGCAGATACGCAGTATTTT.

The gene calls are TRBV27 and TRBJ1-1; TRBD1 matches 8 bases. The CDR3 has 14 residues. J gave up 3 bases and V 5 bases, and 5 bases lay outside the gene matches. Germline V CDR1 and CDR2: MNHEY, SMNVEV (reference sequence). The CDR3 coding sequence is TGTGCCAGCAGTAGAACAGGGGGTTACACTGAAGCTTTCTTT. It specifies CASSRTGGYTEAFF.

The chain links TRBV7-9 to TRBJ2-5; 9 bases map to TRBD1. From germline, CDR1 is SEHNR and CDR2 FQNEAQ (reference sequence). This CDR3 spans 15 amino acids. The V gene end was trimmed by 5 bases and the J gene end by 2 bases; junction bases not matched to a gene: 6. The DNA of the CDR3 is TGTGCCAGCAGCGTAGGGGACAGGGAGCAAGAGACCCAGTACTTC. As protein: CASSVGDREQETQYF.

The chain carries TRBV7-2 and TRBJ2-7; possible D gene TRBD1, 8 bases. The CDR3 runs to 13 residues. In germline, CDR1 is SGHTA, CDR2 FQGNSA. The germline V and J ends were trimmed by 6 bases and 7 bases, with 16 bases remaining between them. CDR3: CASSPNRGGEQYF. CDR3 in DNA: TGTGCCAGCAGTCCCAACAGGGGGGGGGAGCAGTACTTC.

The chain carries TRBV10-3 and TRBJ2-5, with a possible D match to TRBD1 (6 bases). Germline V CDR1 and CDR2: ENHRY, SYGVKD. The CDR3 is made up of 17 amino acids. V dropped 0 bases and J dropped 2 bases, with 16 bases sitting between them. CDR3 coding DNA: TGTGCCATCAGTGAGTCTCGAGGGGACACACAGCAAGAGACCCAGTACTTC. Residues: CAISESRGDTQQETQYF.

The rearrangement joins TRBV4-2 to TRBJ2-3; D gene uncertain. The germline V gene has CDR1 LGHNA and CDR2 YNFKEQ. This CDR3 is built from 13 residues. V lost 0 bases to trimming and J lost 5 bases, with 6 bases between them. As DNA, the CDR3 is TGTGCCAGCAGCCAAGAGATTGGAGATACGCAGTATTTT. This sequence encodes CASSQEIGDTQYF.

A few counts support this clone. CDR3 loop: CSVEGEGRYEQYF. In nucleotides, the CDR3 is TGCAGCGTTGAAGGGGAGGGGCGATACGAGCAGTACTTC. This sequence joins TRBV29-1 and TRBJ2-7, with 7 bases matching TRBD2. The length of the CDR3 is 13 residues. The germline V gene has CDR1 SQVTM and CDR2 ANQGSEA. Trimming cost V 1 base and J 4 bases; bases outside gene matches: 4.

The chain is built from TRBV6-5 and TRBJ1-2, with D tentatively TRBD1 (5 bases). Germline V gene sequence: CDR1 MNHEY, CDR2 SVGAGI. Between the trimmed V and J ends, which lost 0 bases and 13 bases, there was a span of 18 bases. CDR3 size: 14 residues. The CDR3 spells CASSYSLAGPVLTF. The CDR3, as DNA: TGTGCCAGCAGTTACTCCCTTGCAGGGCCCGTCCTCACCTTC.

This sequence joins TRBV2 and TRBJ1-3; possibly TRBD1 for D (6 bases). The germline V and J ends were trimmed by 7 bases and 0 bases, with 13 bases remaining between them. The CDR3 is made up of 15 amino acids. The germline gives CDR1 SNHLY, CDR2 FYNNEI. The CDR3 loop reads CASKSRGFSGNTIYF. The CDR3 bases are TGTGCCAGCAAGAGCAGGGGATTCTCTGGAAACACCATATATTTT. Full variable domain (rest looked up from reference TRBV2 and TRBJ1-3): EPEVTQTPSHQVTQMGQEVILRCVPISNHLYFYWYRQILGQKVEFLVSFYNNEISEKSEIFDDQFSVERPDGSNFTLKIRSTKLEDSAMYFCASKSRGFSGNTIYFGEGSWLTVV.

This chain uses TRBV9 with TRBJ2-2; 7 bases fit TRBD2. CDR3 length equals 15 residues. Trimming at V came to 4 bases and at J to 4 bases, leaving 7 bases not matched to a gene. The germline CDR1 and CDR2 sequences are SGDLS and YYNGEE. The CDR3 reads CASSPLPGGTGELFF. The CDR3 DNA is TGTGCCAGCAGCCCGCTACCGGGGGGCACCGGGGAGCTGTTTTTT. The entire variable domain, with the rest obtained from reference TRBV9 and TRBJ2-2, is as follows: DSGVTQTPKHLITATGQRVTLRCSPRSGDLSVYWYQQSLDQGLQFLIQYYNGEERAKGNILERFSAQQFPDLHSELNLSSLELGDSALYFCASSPLPGGTGELFFGEGSRLTVL.

As to this clone: A junction end diverges from the germline sequence, so it may reflect a read error. The genes are TRBV6-6 and TRBJ2-3; D assignment may be TRBD1 or TRBD2 (5 bases each). The CDR3 is 13 amino acids. Germline V gives CDR1 MNHNY, CDR2 SVGAGI (reference sequence). The CDR3, as DNA: TGTGCCAGCAGGGGGCGGGCCACAAATACGCAGTATTTT. It codes for CASRGRATNTQYF.

This chain uses TRBV5-1 with TRBJ2-5, with 9 bases identical to TRBD1. V trimming: 4 bases; J trimming: 3 bases; junction bases outside the gene matches: 7. The CDR3 contains 15 residues. Germline V gene data show CDR1 as SGHRS and CDR2 as YFSETQ. The CDR3 is CASSIPGTGKETQYF. The DNA of the CDR3 is TGCGCCAGCAGCATTCCCGGGACAGGGAAAGAGACCCAGTACTTC.

The chain recombines TRBV6-5 with TRBJ2-5, with 8 bases identical to TRBD1. CDR3 length equals 15 residues. With 6 bases clipped from V and 1 base from J, the junction kept 7 bases outside the gene matches. CDR1 and CDR2 from the germline V gene are MNHEY and SVGAGI. The CDR3 DNA reads TGTGCCAGCAGGATTACAGGGGGTCCCCAAGAGACCCAGTACTTC. Its protein product is CASRITGGPQETQYF.